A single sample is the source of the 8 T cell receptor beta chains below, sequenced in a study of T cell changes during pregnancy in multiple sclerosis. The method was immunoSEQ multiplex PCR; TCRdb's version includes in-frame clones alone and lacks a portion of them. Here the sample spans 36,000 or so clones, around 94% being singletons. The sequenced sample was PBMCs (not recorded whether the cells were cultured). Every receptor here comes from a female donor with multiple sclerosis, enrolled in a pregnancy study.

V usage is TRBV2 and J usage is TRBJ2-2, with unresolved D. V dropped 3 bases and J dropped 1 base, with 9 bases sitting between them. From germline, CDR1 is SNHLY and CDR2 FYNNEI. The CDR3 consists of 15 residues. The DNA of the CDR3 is TGTGCCAGCAGTGATGGAACCGAGAACACCGGGGAGCTGTTTTTT. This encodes CASSDGTENTGELFF.

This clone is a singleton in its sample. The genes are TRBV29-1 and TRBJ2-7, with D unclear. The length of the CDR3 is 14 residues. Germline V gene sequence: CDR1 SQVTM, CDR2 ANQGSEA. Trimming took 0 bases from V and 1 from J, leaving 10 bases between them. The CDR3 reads CSVEDRARSYEQYF. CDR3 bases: TGCAGCGTTGAAGATCGGGCGAGGTCCTACGAGCAGTACTTC.

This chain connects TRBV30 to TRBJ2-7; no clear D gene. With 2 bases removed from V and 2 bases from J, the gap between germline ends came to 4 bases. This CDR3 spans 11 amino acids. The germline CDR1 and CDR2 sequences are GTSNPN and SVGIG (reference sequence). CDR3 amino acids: CAWSRAYEQYF. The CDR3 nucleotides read TGTGCCTGGAGTAGGGCCTACGAGCAGTACTTC.

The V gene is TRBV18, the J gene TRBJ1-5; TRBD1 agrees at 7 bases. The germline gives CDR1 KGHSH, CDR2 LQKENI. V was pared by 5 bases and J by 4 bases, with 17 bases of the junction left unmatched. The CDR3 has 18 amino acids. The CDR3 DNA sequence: TGTGCCAGCTCAATATTAGGCCAGGGGGGTAGAATGAATCAGCCCCAGCATTTT. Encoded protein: CASSILGQGGRMNQPQHF. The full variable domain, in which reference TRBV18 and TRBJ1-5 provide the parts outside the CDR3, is NAGVMQNPRHLVRRRGQEARLRCSPMKGHSHVYWYRQLPEEGLKFMVYLQKENIIDESGMPKERFSAEFPKEGPSILRIQQVVRGDSAAYFCASSILGQGGRMNQPQHFGDGTRLSIL.

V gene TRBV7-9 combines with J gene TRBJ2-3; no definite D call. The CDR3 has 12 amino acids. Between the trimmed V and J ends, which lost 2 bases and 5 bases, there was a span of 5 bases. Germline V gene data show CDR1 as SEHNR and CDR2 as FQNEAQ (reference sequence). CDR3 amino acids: CASSLIRDTQYF. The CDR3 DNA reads TGTGCCAGCAGCTTAATCAGAGATACGCAGTATTTT. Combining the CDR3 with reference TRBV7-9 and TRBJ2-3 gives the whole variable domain DTGVSQNPRHKITKRGQNVTFRCDPISEHNRLYWYRQTLGQGPEFLTYFQNEAQLEKSRLLSDRFSAERPKGSFSTLEIQRTEQGDSAMYLCASSLIRDTQYFGPGTRLTVL.

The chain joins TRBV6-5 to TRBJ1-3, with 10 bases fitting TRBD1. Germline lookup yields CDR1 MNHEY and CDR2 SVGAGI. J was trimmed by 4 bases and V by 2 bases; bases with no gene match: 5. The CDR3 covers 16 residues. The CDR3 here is CASSYGTGAPGNTIYF. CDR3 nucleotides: TGTGCCAGCAGTTACGGGACAGGGGCGCCAGGAAACACCATATATTTT.

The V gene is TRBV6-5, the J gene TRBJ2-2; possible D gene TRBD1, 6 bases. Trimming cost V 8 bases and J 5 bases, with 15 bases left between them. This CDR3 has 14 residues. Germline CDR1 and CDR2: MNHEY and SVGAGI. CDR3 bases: TGTGCCAGCTACAGGGCGTCTCGAACCGGGGAGCTGTTTTTT. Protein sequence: CASYRASRTGELFF.

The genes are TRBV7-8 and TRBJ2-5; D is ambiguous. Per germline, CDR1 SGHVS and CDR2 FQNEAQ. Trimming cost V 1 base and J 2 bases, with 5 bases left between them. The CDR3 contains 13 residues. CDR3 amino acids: CASSLGRQETQYF. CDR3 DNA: TGTGCCAGCAGCTTAGGCAGACAAGAGACCCAGTACTTC.